Shown below are 29 T cell receptor beta chains from a single sample sequenced in a study of regulatory T cells in long-lasting Graves disease. As to time point: newly diagnosed GD, antithyroid drugs for less than 3 months. PBMC-extracted RNA yielded the TCR library. HTBI primers from iRepertoire and Arm-PCR of CDR3 regions yielded the TCR beta libraries. TCRdb re-derived calls from the multiplex PCR reads in MiXCR, one entry per CDR3 protein. The sample lists roughly 560,000 distinct CDR3 sequences, more than 10% seen once, with about 8.9% in the top ten. These records were also assigned to another study, of T cells in Graves' hyperthyroidism and ophthalmopathy.

The sequenced sample was peripheral blood mononuclear cells (PBMCs), obtained at new diagnosis, from a patient treated with antithyroid drugs. These receptors came from a woman younger than 45 with Graves disease.

V gene TRBV9 combines with J gene TRBJ1-5; D remains unclear. V lost 1 base, J lost 0 bases, and 8 bases lay in between. Germline-derived CDR1 and CDR2 are SGDLS and YYNGEE. The length of the CDR3 is 15 residues. The CDR3 bases are TGTGCCAGCAGCGTAAAGGGTTGTAGCAATCAGCCCCAGCATTTT. This encodes CASSVKGCSNQPQHF.

Worth noting for this clonotype: A far larger clone lies a single base away; this is likely a read error. The CDR3 reads CAWSPTGVRNNEQYF. CDR3 bases: TGTGCCTGGAGTCCGACAGGGGTTCGAAACAATGAGCAGTACTTC. The chain couples TRBV30 to TRBJ2-3, with TRBD1 matching 8 bases. Gene TRBJ2-7 matches the end of the DNA better, so the J call may be wrong. The CDR3 has 15 amino acids. Germline CDR1 reads GTSNPN; CDR2 reads SVGIG (reference sequence).

The chain carries TRBV29-1 and TRBJ2-7; no clear D gene. The CDR3 extends over 12 amino acids. CDR1 is SQVTM and CDR2 is ANQGSEA in the germline V gene. The V and J ends lost 6 bases and 6 bases respectively, with 15 bases between them. The CDR3 protein is CSVRLRPGEQYF. DNA for the CDR3: TGCAGCGTCCGACTGAGGCCCGGCGAGCAGTACTTC.

The table lists this clonotype with many counts. J is TRBJ1-2 and V is TRBV29-1; no clear D. The CDR3 spans 13 residues. The V and J ends lost 5 bases and 6 bases respectively, with 16 bases between them. Germline V CDR1 and CDR2: SQVTM, ANQGSEA. The CDR3 DNA sequence: TGCAGCGTTCTTTTGGGAAGGCTCCATGGCTACACCTTC. It translates to CSVLLGRLHGYTF.

This clonotype was picked up many times. One end of the junction does not line up with germline, which may come from a read error. The chain is built from TRBV11-2 and TRBJ2-3; D remains unclear. The CDR3 spans 11 residues. Germline V lookup: CDR1 SGHAT, CDR2 FQNNGV. The CDR3 DNA sequence: TGTGCCAGCAGCCCCGACACGCACCCCAGATTT. Translating gives CASSPDTHPRF.

This clonotype was counted at least ten times. This chain joins TRBV27 and TRBJ2-1; TRBD2 matches 7 bases. The CDR3 contains 16 residues. Trimming at V came to 0 bases and at J to 4 bases, leaving 6 bases not matched to a gene. The germline gives CDR1 MNHEY, CDR2 SMNVEV (reference sequence). Here the CDR3 DNA reads TGTGCCAGCAGTTTATCTACTAGCGTTAATTACAATGAGCAGTTCTTC. Its translation: CASSLSTSVNYNEQFF.

In this sample, this clonotype turned up many times. This chain joins TRBV11-3 and TRBJ2-4; D is undetermined. This CDR3 comprises 14 residues. The V and J ends lost 2 bases and 5 bases respectively, with 10 bases between them. CDR1 and CDR2 from the germline V gene are SGHNT and YENEEA. This CDR3 reads CASSLLGGENIQYF. The CDR3 nucleotides read TGTGCCAGCAGCTTACTGGGCGGTGAAAACATTCAGTACTTC.

In its sample, this clonotype was seen many times. V and J are TRBV6-2 or TRBV6-3 and TRBJ2-1, with D perhaps TRBD2 (5 bases). V was pared by 7 bases and J by 6 bases, with 13 bases between. This CDR3 is 13 amino acids long. Germline CDR1 MNHEY, CDR2 SVGEGT. CDR3 amino acids: CASNPGSSNEQFF. The CDR3 DNA is TGTGCCAGCAACCCGGGGTCATCCAATGAGCAGTTCTTC.

This clonotype was picked up many times. The rearrangement joins TRBV20-1 to TRBJ2-1; the match to TRBD2 covers 8 bases. The CDR3 length is 15 residues. The germline V gene encodes CDR1 DFQATT and CDR2 SNEGSKA (reference sequence). Germline trimming cut 6 bases from V and 5 bases from J; bases unmatched to any gene: 12. CDR3 region: CSASRPREAHNEQFF. The CDR3 DNA reads as TGCAGTGCGAGCCGTCCGCGGGAGGCTCACAATGAGCAGTTCTTC.

This clonotype has ten or more counts. The chain has TRBV19 and TRBJ2-2; no definite D call. V lost 7 bases, J lost 8 bases, and 14 bases lay in between. This CDR3 comprises 13 residues. In germline, CDR1 is LNHDA, CDR2 SQIVND (reference sequence). This chain's CDR3 is CASTPPLRGELFF. CDR3 DNA sequence: TGTGCCAGTACCCCGCCCCTTAGGGGGGAGCTGTTTTTT.

The chain employs TRBV28 and TRBJ2-6; D remains ambiguous. V lost 3 bases and J 3 bases, leaving 12 bases between the germline ends. The CDR3 totals 16 residues. Germline values: CDR1 MDHEN, CDR2 SYDVKM. CDR3 sequence reads: CASSLPPQYGANVLTF. The CDR3 region has the DNA TGTGCCAGCAGTTTGCCCCCACAGTATGGGGCCAACGTCCTGACTTTC.

There are many counts of this clonotype. V usage is TRBV20-1 and J usage is TRBJ1-4; 7 bases fit TRBD1. Germline-derived CDR1 and CDR2 are DFQATT and SNEGSKA (reference sequence). The CDR3 totals 14 residues. V lost 3 bases and J lost 8; bases outside the gene matches: 9. The CDR3 DNA is TGCAGTGCTAGGGTACAGGGGCGGGAGGAAAAACTGTTTTTT. Translated, it gives CSARVQGREEKLFF.

In its sample, this clonotype was seen many times. V is TRBV7-2 and J is TRBJ1-1; D unclear. CDR1 SGHTA and CDR2 FQGNSA come from the germline V gene. The CDR3 sequence is 14 residues long. Trimming cost V 1 base and J 0 bases, with 6 bases left between them. The DNA for the CDR3 is TGTGCCAGCAGCTTAGTTGCAGTGAACACTGAAGCTTTCTTT. Translating it yields CASSLVAVNTEAFF.

This clonotype was counted ten times or more. V and J are TRBV6-1 and TRBJ1-3; TRBD1 might be the D (6 bases). This CDR3 is built from 14 residues. Trimming removed 10 bases at V and 0 bases at J, with 13 bases between. Per the germline V gene, CDR1 is MNHNS and CDR2 is SASEGT. CDR3 in DNA: TGTGCCACCAAGGACAGAAACTCTGGAAACACCATATATTTT. Its protein is CATKDRNSGNTIYF.

As to this clonotype: A clone one base away is much larger, so this may be a read error. The chain couples TRBV7-2 to TRBJ1-4, with 7 bases that match TRBD1. V gave up 3 bases and J gave up 7 bases; unmatched junction bases: 5. This CDR3 has 14 residues. Looked up from germline, CDR1 is SGHTA and CDR2 is FQGNSA. The CDR3 coding sequence is TGTGCCAGCAGCTTGACCAGGGGGGTTGAAAAACTGTTTTTT. Amino acids: CASSLTRGVEKLFF. Full variable domain (rest looked up from reference TRBV7-2 and TRBJ1-4): GAGVSQSPSNKVTEKGKDVELRCDPISGHTALYWYRQSLGQGLEFLIYFQGNSAPDKSGLPSDRFSAERTGGSVSTLTIQRTQQEDSAVYLCASSLTRGVEKLFFGSGTQLSVL.

This clonotype has a count of ten or more. This sequence joins TRBV7-3 and TRBJ2-3, with D tentatively TRBD1 or TRBD2 (5 bases each). V lost 1 base, J lost 4 bases, and 6 bases lay in between. The CDR3 sequence is 13 residues long. Germline V CDR1 and CDR2: SGHTA, FQGTGA. CDR3: CASSLMGADTQYF. Here the CDR3 DNA reads TGTGCCAGCAGCTTAATGGGGGCAGATACGCAGTATTTT. The variable domain in full, with the rest retrieved from reference TRBV7-3 and TRBJ2-3, is GAGVSQTPSNKVTEKGKYVELRCDPISGHTALYWYRQSLGQGPEFLIYFQGTGAADDSGLPNDRFFAVRPEGSVSTLKIQRTERGDSAVYLCASSLMGADTQYFGPGTRLTVL.

The table lists this clonotype with many counts. The gene calls are TRBV11-1 and TRBJ2-2; D is undetermined. The germline gives CDR1 SGHAT, CDR2 FQDESV (reference sequence). The CDR3 sequence is 14 residues long. Trimming removed 1 base from V and 5 bases from J, with 8 bases in between. Here the CDR3 DNA reads TGTGCCAGCAGCTTAGATGTGGAGACCGGGGAGCTGTTTTTT. It specifies CASSLDVETGELFF.

This clonotype came up many times. V and J are TRBV30 and TRBJ1-5; D remains ambiguous. V was clipped by 0 bases and J by 3 bases, with 9 bases between them. The CDR3 totals 14 residues. Germline loops: CDR1 GTSNPN, CDR2 SVGIG (reference sequence). The CDR3 reads CAWSVMGVNQPQHF. CDR3 sequence (DNA): TGTGCCTGGAGTGTAATGGGAGTCAATCAGCCCCAGCATTTT.

This chain uses TRBV19 with TRBJ2-2, with 7 bases that match TRBD2. This CDR3 has 14 residues. V trimming: 3 bases; J trimming: 7 bases; junction bases outside the gene matches: 5. CDR1 is LNHDA and CDR2 is SQIVND in the germline V gene (reference sequence). CDR3: CASSIRTSGGELFF. CDR3 bases: TGTGCCAGTAGTATTCGGACTAGTGGCGGGGAGCTGTTTTTT.

With respect to this clonotype: At one of its ends the junction is not consistent with the germline gene, which may arise from a read error. V and J are TRBV3-1 and TRBJ2-3; D could derive from TRBD1 or TRBD2 (5 bases each). The CDR3 runs 14 residues. CDR1 is LGHDT, CDR2 YNNKEL, per germline (reference sequence). As DNA, the CDR3 is TGTGCCAGCAGCCCGGGGCTACCCACAGATGCGCAGTATTTT. This encodes CASSPGLPTDAQYF.

A few counts support this clonotype. The gene calls are TRBV6-2 or TRBV6-3 and TRBJ1-1; no clear D. This CDR3 spans 13 amino acids. Trimming shortened V by 6 bases and J by 0 bases, and 8 bases separated the two germline ends. Germline values: CDR1 MNHEY, CDR2 SVGEGT. CDR3 amino acids: CASRVTLNTEAFF. The DNA of the CDR3 is TGTGCCAGCAGAGTGACACTGAACACTGAAGCTTTCTTT.

As to this clonotype: A much larger clone differs by one base, so this may be a read error. Since no conserved phenylalanine or tryptophan closes the CDR3, a read error is the likely cause. CDR3 in amino acids: CASSYIPLNTEAFL. CDR3 in DNA: TGTGCCAGCAGTTACATTCCCCTGAACACTGAAGCTTTCCTT. V gene TRBV6-9 combines with J gene TRBJ1-1; no clear D gene. V was shortened by 3 bases and J by 0 bases, with 8 bases between the two germline ends. Germline-derived CDR1 and CDR2 are MNHGY and SVAAGI. The CDR3 extends over 14 amino acids.

This clonotype came up many times. The chain combines TRBV6-1 with TRBJ1-5; possibly TRBD1 for D (5 bases). The length of the CDR3 is 14 residues. Germline CDR1 is MNHNS and CDR2 is SASEGT. V was clipped by 9 bases and J by 2 bases, with 14 bases between them. Here the CDR3 reads CASSVRGGNQPQHF. The DNA of the CDR3 is TGTGCCAGTTCCGTACGGGGGGGCAATCAGCCCCAGCATTTT.

This clonotype was observed many times. The rearrangement joins TRBV6-5 to TRBJ1-2; 8 bases line up with TRBD1. The CDR3 contains 13 residues. Per the germline V gene, CDR1 is MNHEY and CDR2 is SVGAGI. V was pared by 2 bases and J by 7 bases, with 3 bases of the junction left unmatched. This CDR3 reads CASSYVDRGGYTF. DNA for the CDR3: TGTGCCAGCAGTTACGTAGACAGGGGTGGCTACACCTTC.

The table lists this clonotype with a few counts. V gene TRBV19 combines with J gene TRBJ1-4, with TRBD1 identical over 8 bases. This CDR3 spans 12 amino acids. From germline, CDR1 is LNHDA and CDR2 SQIVND (reference sequence). V lost 8 bases, J lost 9 bases, and 5 bases stayed unmatched. CDR3 protein: CASQQGDQKLFF. The CDR3 DNA is TGTGCCAGTCAACAGGGGGATCAAAAACTGTTTTTT.

This clonotype was counted ten times or more. V gene TRBV12-3 or TRBV12-4 combines with J gene TRBJ2-1, with 8 positions matching TRBD2. V lost 2 bases to trimming and J lost 7 bases; unmatched junction nucleotides: 10. This CDR3 is built from 16 residues. This chain's CDR3 is CASSLWGLGFTNEQFF. For the CDR3, the DNA is TGTGCCAGCAGTTTATGGGGACTAGGGTTCACTAATGAGCAGTTCTTC.

The chain links TRBV11-2 to TRBJ2-3, with 10 bases lining up with TRBD1. This CDR3 is 17 amino acids long. Germline trimming cut 1 base from V and 6 bases from J; bases unmatched to any gene: 10. Germline loops: CDR1 SGHAT, CDR2 FQNNGV. The CDR3 spells CASSLVYGTGAMDTQYF. CDR3 coding DNA: TGTGCCAGCAGCTTAGTTTACGGGACAGGGGCGATGGATACGCAGTATTTT.

This clonotype has at least ten counts. The genes are TRBV2 and TRBJ2-7, with TRBD2 matching over 7 bases. V shed 4 bases, J shed 4 bases, and the junction held 1 base outside the gene matches. The germline gives CDR1 SNHLY, CDR2 FYNNEI. The CDR3 is made up of 12 amino acids. CDR3 in amino acids: CASSGEGYEQYF. CDR3 sequence (DNA): TGTGCCAGCAGTGGGGAGGGGTACGAGCAGTACTTC.

V usage is TRBV27 and J usage is TRBJ2-2; 12 bases line up with TRBD2. J lost 7 bases, V lost 5 bases, and 5 bases had no gene match. Germline-derived CDR1 and CDR2 are MNHEY and SMNVEV (reference sequence). The CDR3 is 15 amino acids. The DNA of the CDR3 is TGTGCCAGCAGTCCTAGCGGGAGGGCCCACGGGGAGCTGTTTTTT. It specifies CASSPSGRAHGELFF.